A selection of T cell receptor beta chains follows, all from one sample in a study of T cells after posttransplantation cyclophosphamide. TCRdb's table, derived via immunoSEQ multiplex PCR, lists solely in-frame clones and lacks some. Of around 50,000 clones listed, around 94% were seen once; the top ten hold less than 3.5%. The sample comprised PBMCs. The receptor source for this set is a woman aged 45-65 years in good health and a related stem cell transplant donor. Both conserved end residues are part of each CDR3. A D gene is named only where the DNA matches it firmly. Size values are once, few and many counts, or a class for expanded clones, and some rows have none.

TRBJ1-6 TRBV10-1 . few TGCGCCAGCACTTCGACGGCAGGATCACCCCTCCACTTT CASTSTAGSPLHF
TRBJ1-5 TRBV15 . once TGTGCCACCAGCAGAGATCATGTGGCAAATCAGCCCCAGCATTTT CATSRDHVANQPQHF
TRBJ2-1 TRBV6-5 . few TGTGCCAGCAGTGGACCATACGGACAGCTAAATGAGCAGTTCTTC CASSGPYGQLNEQFF
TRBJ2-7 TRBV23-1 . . TGCGCCAGCAGTCACGGACAGAAACACTACGAGCAGTACTTC CASSHGQKHYEQYF
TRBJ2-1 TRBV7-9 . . TGTGCCAGCAGGAGAGGCGGGGGCGACAATGAGCAGTTCTTC CASRRGGGDNEQFF
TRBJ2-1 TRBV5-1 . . TGCGCCAGCAGTCCTCAGGCGGGACCGTTCTACAATGAGCAGTTCTTC CASSPQAGPFYNEQFF
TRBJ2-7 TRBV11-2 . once TGTGCCAGCAGCTTAGGAGGCGACTCCTACGAGCAGTACTTC CASSLGGDSYEQYF
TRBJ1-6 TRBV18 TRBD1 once TGTGCCAGCTCACGAGCTCCCAGGGGGGCTAATAATTCCCCCCTCCACTTT CASSRAPRGANNSPLHF
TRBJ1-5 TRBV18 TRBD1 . TGTGCCACCACAGATTCAGGGGGCGTTCAGCCCCAGCATTTT CATTDSGGVQPQHF
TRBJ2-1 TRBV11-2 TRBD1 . TGTGCCAGCTCGCCGGACAGGGTAGGAAATGAGCAGTTCTTC CASSPDRVGNEQFF
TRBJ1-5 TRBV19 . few TGTGCCAGTAGTATAGTATTTAATCATCAGCCCCAGCATTTT CASSIVFNHQPQHF
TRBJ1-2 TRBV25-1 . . TGTGCCAGCAGTGAATATTCGGGGACTGGCTATGGCTACACCTTC CASSEYSGTGYGYTF
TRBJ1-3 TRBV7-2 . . TGTGCCAGCAGCCCATGGACTGGTACTGGAAACACCATATATTTT CASSPWTGTGNTIYF
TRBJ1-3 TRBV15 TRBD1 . TGTGCCACCAGCCGCCGGGACAGGGCCTTCTCTGGAAACACCATATATTTT CATSRRDRAFSGNTIYF
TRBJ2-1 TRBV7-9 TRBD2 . TGTGCCAGCAGCCCCCCTCCGGGACTAGCGGGAGGAAATGAGCAGTTCTTC CASSPPPGLAGGNEQFF
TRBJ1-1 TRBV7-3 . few TGTGCCAGCAGCTTAGACGGGACACCGAACACTGAAGCTTTCTTT CASSLDGTPNTEAFF
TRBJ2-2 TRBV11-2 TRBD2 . TGTGCCAGCAGCCGCGGAGGTAGCGGGACGGGCGGGGAGCTGTTTTTT CASSRGGSGTGGELFF